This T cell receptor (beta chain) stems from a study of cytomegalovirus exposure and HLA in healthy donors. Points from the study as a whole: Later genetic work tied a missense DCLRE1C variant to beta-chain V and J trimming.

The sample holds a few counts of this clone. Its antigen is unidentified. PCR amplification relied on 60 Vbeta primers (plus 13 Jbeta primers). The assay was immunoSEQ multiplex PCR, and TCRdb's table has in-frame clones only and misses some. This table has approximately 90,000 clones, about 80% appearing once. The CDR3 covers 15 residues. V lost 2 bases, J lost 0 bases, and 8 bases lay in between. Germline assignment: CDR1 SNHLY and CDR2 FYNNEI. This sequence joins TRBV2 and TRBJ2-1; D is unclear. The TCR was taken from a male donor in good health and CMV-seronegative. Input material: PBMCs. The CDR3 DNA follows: TGTGCCAGCAGTGAATCCCTTAGCTCCTACAATGAGCAGTTCTTC. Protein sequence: CASSESLSSYNEQFF.